This T cell receptor beta chain was recovered during a study of technical replicates of blood from four donors (dated by TCRdb to about 2017). Note on this clone: This clone's antigen is unknown. Per-base qualities were not stored, and no clone one base away is much larger.

The V end loses 2 bases and the J end loses 7 bases, and a stretch of 9 bases separates them. Sequences MDHEN (CDR1) and SYDVKM (CDR2) are obtained from the germline V gene. The cysteine opens and the phenylalanine closes a CDR3 of 12 amino acids. Here the CDR3 DNA is all that survives: 36 bases in frame from base 1. The library came from the immunoSEQ multiplex PCR assay. This is the immuneACCESS table as TCRdb keeps it, with only in-frame sequences that have V and J called. A part of the clones is gone; compared with another copy, unresolved V genes explain less than half, and the rest is unexplained. This sample comprises tens of thousands of clones, 95% to 98% of them detected only once. Roughly 0.15% of the sample is held by the ten biggest clonotypes.

The chain is encoded by TRBV28 joined to TRBJ2-7, with no confident D gene call. The clonotype comes from a human donor in good health. The sequenced sample consisted of T cells isolated from PBMCs. The CDR3 protein sequence reads: CASSLKVTEQYF. The nucleotides are TGTGCCAGCAGTTTAAAAGTGACTGAGCAGTACTTC.